This T cell receptor beta chain emerged from a study of CD4 T cells in relation to SARS-CoV-2 and coronaviruses. Overall study findings and caveats: This crossreactivity analysis covered spike protein alone, no other viral proteins. In around two thirds of donors, memory CD4+ clonotypes crossrecognized SARS-CoV-2 and at least one common cold coronavirus spike.

Before the COVID-19 pandemic, during about 2011-2019, CD4+ T cells were taken from unexposed donors. Germline V gene data show CDR1 as SGHTA and CDR2 as FQGNSA. The ends were cut back, 1 base at V and 0 bases at J, with 6 bases in the middle. CDR3 size: 14 residues. TCRdb's table, derived via immunoSEQ multiplex PCR, lists solely in-frame clones and lacks some. The sample has about 70,000 clones, around 87% seen once. Points on this clone: Its specificity is unknown. Other DNA sequences of this sample code for an identical CDR3.

This clonotype originated in a human donor in good health. The chain combines TRBV7-2 with TRBJ2-5; tentative D call: TRBD2 (5 bases). The specimen was memory CD4+ T cells from PBMCs. Written as DNA, the CDR3 is TGTGCCAGCAGCTTAGGAGGGTACCAAGAGACCCAGTACTTC. It codes for CASSLGGYQETQYF.